Listed below are T cell receptor beta chains from one sample, sequenced in a study of blood T cell repertoires in COVID-19. The protocol was immunoSEQ multiplex PCR, while the TCRdb copy is restricted to in-frame clones and leaves out a portion. The data show about 90,000 clones, with about 90% seen just once and roughly 2.5% held by the top ten. Sequencing used peripheral blood. The origin of the receptors is a man in his forties or fifties with COVID-19, enrolled during active disease. Both conserved end residues are part of each CDR3. The D gene is left open where the match is weak.

>TRBJ2-7|TRBV30|TRBD1
CAWSRDRDNEQYF
>TRBJ1-2|TRBV27|-
CASSLSGKTYGYTF
>TRBJ1-3|TRBV4-1|-
CASSQVTTGNTIYF
>TRBJ1-1|TRBV4-1|-
CASSQAMNTEAFF
>TRBJ1-1|TRBV18|-
CASSHSGTRNTEAFF
>TRBJ1-2|TRBV2|-
CASVWNRANYGYTF
>TRBJ1-1|TRBV20-1|TRBD1
CSASSGQTTEAFF
>TRBJ2-1|TRBV5-4|-
CASSLQGPDEQFF
>TRBJ1-1|TRBV28|-
CASSPYRATEAFF
>TRBJ2-7|TRBV30|TRBD1
CAWSRPGQASYEQYF
>TRBJ1-5|TRBV7-8|TRBD1
CASSPYRGNQPQHF
>TRBJ2-7|TRBV28|TRBD2
CASSDGLAGGHIGYEQYF
>TRBJ2-3|TRBV10-3|TRBD2
CAISDGTSGVSTDTQYF
>TRBJ1-4|TRBV2|-
CASSVLVTNEKLFF
>TRBJ2-3|TRBV27|TRBD2
CASSFIAGGPPDTQYF
>TRBJ2-7|TRBV6-6|-
CASTRGDHEQYF
>TRBJ2-1|TRBV6-1|-
CASSEPLGSYNEQFF
>TRBJ2-3|TRBV9|TRBD2
CASSPGLAGGLIKRDTQYF
>TRBJ2-5|TRBV5-4|TRBD2
CASSLGLAGGQETQYF
>TRBJ2-1|TRBV7-9|TRBD2
CASSLLLAGYNEQFF
>TRBJ1-1|TRBV15|TRBD1
CATSRGKQGKHTEAFF
>TRBJ2-7|TRBV6-2/TRBV6-3|TRBD1
CASSFSSGTDYEQYF